The 3 T cell receptor beta chains reported below all come from one sample, sequenced in a study of T cells in Graves' hyperthyroidism and ophthalmopathy. Amplification yielded TCR beta CDR3 regions, with RNA transcripts as the source. The primer set for the first-round RT-PCR of the TCR CDR3 was HTBI. TCRdb itself ran the multiplex PCR reads through MiXCR, one entry per CDR3 protein. The sample has 200,000 to 250,000 distinct CDR3 sequences, 16% seen once. Material for sequencing was blood. All receptors come from a woman between 18 and 29 years old with Graves' ophthalmopathy.

This clonotype came up many times. The V and J genes are TRBV28 and TRBJ2-1; possibly TRBD1 or TRBD2 for D (5 bases each). The CDR3 loop spans 18 amino acids. Trimming pared 3 bases from V and 7 bases from J, leaving 25 bases between. Per germline, CDR1 MDHEN and CDR2 SYDVKM. The DNA for the CDR3 is TGTGCCAGCAGTTTGGCCCCGGGGACCAGGGAGAGTTTGAATGAGCAGTTCTTC. It codes for CASSLAPGTRESLNEQFF.

The chain combines TRBV12-3 or TRBV12-4 with TRBJ2-2; TRBD1 might be the D (6 bases). CDR3 length: 15 residues. V was clipped by 6 bases and J by 4 bases, with 15 bases between them. The CDR3 sequence is CASRGAGMGTGELFF. The CDR3 DNA follows: TGTGCCAGCAGGGGGGCAGGGATGGGCACCGGGGAGCTGTTTTTT.

This clonotype has only a few counts. The chain couples TRBV5-1 to TRBJ2-2, with D uncertain. The germline V gene has CDR1 SGHRS and CDR2 YFSETQ. The CDR3 is 13 residues long. The V gene lost 4 bases and the J gene lost 2 bases, with 6 bases spanning the gap. The CDR3 DNA follows: TGCGCCAGCAGCCTGTATAACACCGGGGAGCTGTTTTTT. As protein: CASSLYNTGELFF.